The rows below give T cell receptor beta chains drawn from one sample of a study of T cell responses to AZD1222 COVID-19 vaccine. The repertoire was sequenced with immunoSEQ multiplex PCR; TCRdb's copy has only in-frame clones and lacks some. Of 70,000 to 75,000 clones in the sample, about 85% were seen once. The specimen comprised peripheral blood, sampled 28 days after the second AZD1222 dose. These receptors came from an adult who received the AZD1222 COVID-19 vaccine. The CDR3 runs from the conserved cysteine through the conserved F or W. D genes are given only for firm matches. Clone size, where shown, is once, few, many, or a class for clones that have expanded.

cdr3_aa: CASSRSGITGANVLTF; cdr3_nt: TGTGCCAGCAGTCGGTCGGGAATCACTGGGGCCAACGTCCTGACTTTC; d_call: -; j_call: TRBJ2-6; clone_size: -; v_call: TRBV11-3
cdr3_aa: CASSGRDSLKLFF; cdr3_nt: TGTGCCAGCAGCGGACGGGACAGCCTCAAACTGTTTTTT; d_call: TRBD1; j_call: TRBJ1-4; clone_size: -; v_call: TRBV11-2
cdr3_aa: CASSTLAPAGGVNTEAFF; cdr3_nt: TGTGCCAGCAGTACCCTAGCCCCGGCAGGAGGTGTGAACACTGAAGCTTTCTTT; d_call: -; j_call: TRBJ1-1; clone_size: -; v_call: TRBV27
cdr3_aa: CATSESQPQHF; cdr3_nt: TGTGCCACCAGTGAAAGTCAGCCCCAGCATTTT; d_call: -; j_call: TRBJ1-5; clone_size: -; v_call: TRBV24-1
cdr3_aa: CASRKGGSGANVLTF; cdr3_nt: TGTGCCAGTAGAAAAGGGGGCTCTGGGGCCAACGTCCTGACTTTC; d_call: -; j_call: TRBJ2-6; clone_size: -; v_call: TRBV19
cdr3_aa: CASSSKGPETQYF; cdr3_nt: TGTGCCAGCAGCTCAAAAGGTCCAGAGACCCAGTACTTC; d_call: -; j_call: TRBJ2-5; clone_size: -; v_call: TRBV7-3
cdr3_aa: CASSPMKMDAYSNQPQHF; cdr3_nt: TGTGCCAGCTCACCAATGAAAATGGATGCCTATAGCAATCAGCCCCAGCATTTT; d_call: -; j_call: TRBJ1-5; clone_size: -; v_call: TRBV18
cdr3_aa: CASNSDLTLVEQFF; cdr3_nt: TGTGCCAGCAACTCGGACCTTACTTTGGTTGAGCAGTTCTTC; d_call: -; j_call: TRBJ2-1; clone_size: -; v_call: TRBV6-5
cdr3_aa: CAVYQGVGTEAFF; cdr3_nt: TGTGCCGTTTACCAGGGAGTAGGTACTGAAGCTTTCTTT; d_call: -; j_call: TRBJ1-1; clone_size: -; v_call: TRBV12-3/TRBV12-4
cdr3_aa: CASSSPPPWDTGELFF; cdr3_nt: TGTGCCAGCAGTTCCCCCCCTCCGTGGGACACCGGGGAGCTGTTTTTT; d_call: -; j_call: TRBJ2-2; clone_size: -; v_call: TRBV6-2/TRBV6-3
cdr3_aa: CASSPDQDRGYTF; cdr3_nt: TGTGCCAGCTCACCAGACCAGGACCGTGGCTACACCTTC; d_call: -; j_call: TRBJ1-2; clone_size: -; v_call: TRBV18
cdr3_aa: CASSSSGSSYNEQFF; cdr3_nt: TGTGCCAGCAGCTCAAGCGGGAGCTCCTACAATGAGCAGTTCTTC; d_call: TRBD2; j_call: TRBJ2-1; clone_size: -; v_call: TRBV6-6
cdr3_aa: CAWSPSQNTEAFF; cdr3_nt: TGTGCCTGGAGTCCCTCACAGAACACTGAAGCTTTCTTT; d_call: -; j_call: TRBJ1-1; clone_size: -; v_call: TRBV30
cdr3_aa: CASSYATSANEQFF; cdr3_nt: TGTGCCAGCAGTTACGCGACTAGCGCAAATGAGCAGTTCTTC; d_call: TRBD2; j_call: TRBJ2-1; clone_size: few; v_call: TRBV6-5
cdr3_aa: CASSPHGTSGKWNEQFF; cdr3_nt: TGTGCCAGCAGTCCCCACGGGACTAGCGGGAAATGGAATGAGCAGTTCTTC; d_call: TRBD2; j_call: TRBJ2-1; clone_size: once; v_call: TRBV6-6
cdr3_aa: CASSLRTGTGTDTQYF; cdr3_nt: TGTGCCAGCAGCCTACGGACAGGGACAGGCACAGATACGCAGTATTTT; d_call: TRBD1; j_call: TRBJ2-3; clone_size: -; v_call: TRBV7-3
cdr3_aa: CACWGTGDEKLFF; cdr3_nt: TGTGCCTGCTGGGGGACAGGGGATGAAAAACTGTTTTTT; d_call: TRBD1; j_call: TRBJ1-4; clone_size: -; v_call: TRBV30
cdr3_aa: CASSVAGYTEAFF; cdr3_nt: TGTGCCAGCAGCGTAGCCGGGTACACTGAAGCTTTCTTT; d_call: -; j_call: TRBJ1-1; clone_size: -; v_call: TRBV9
cdr3_aa: CASSSRTGTTYEQYF; cdr3_nt: TGTGCCAGCAGTTCGCGGACAGGGACTACCTACGAGCAGTACTTC; d_call: -; j_call: TRBJ2-7; clone_size: -; v_call: TRBV6-5
cdr3_aa: CAISAEAGTYEQYF; cdr3_nt: TGTGCCATCAGTGCGGAGGCAGGGACCTACGAGCAGTACTTC; d_call: -; j_call: TRBJ2-7; clone_size: -; v_call: TRBV10-3
cdr3_aa: CASSTRLAASTGELFF; cdr3_nt: TGTGCCAGCAGCACAAGACTAGCGGCCTCTACCGGGGAGCTGTTTTTT; d_call: TRBD2; j_call: TRBJ2-2; clone_size: -; v_call: TRBV7-8
cdr3_aa: CASSSSTAGIYNEQFF; cdr3_nt: TGTGCCAGCAGTTCTTCCACAGCGGGAATATACAATGAGCAGTTCTTC; d_call: TRBD2; j_call: TRBJ2-1; clone_size: -; v_call: TRBV27
cdr3_aa: CASSLVVRSEPDTQYF; cdr3_nt: TGCGCCAGCAGCTTGGTAGTCAGGTCGGAACCAGATACGCAGTATTTT; d_call: -; j_call: TRBJ2-3; clone_size: -; v_call: TRBV5-1
cdr3_aa: CASSVAPREERECEQYF; cdr3_nt: TGTGCCAGCAGCGTAGCCCCCAGGGAGGAGCGGGAGTGCGAGCAGTACTTC; d_call: TRBD2; j_call: TRBJ2-7; clone_size: -; v_call: TRBV9
cdr3_aa: CASSYGVPTNTEAFF; cdr3_nt: TGTGCCAGCAGTTACGGGGTCCCGACGAACACTGAAGCTTTCTTT; d_call: -; j_call: TRBJ1-1; clone_size: -; v_call: TRBV6-5
cdr3_aa: CASSLGQSNQPQHF; cdr3_nt: TGCGCCAGCAGCTTGGGACAGAGCAATCAGCCCCAGCATTTT; d_call: -; j_call: TRBJ1-5; clone_size: once; v_call: TRBV5-1
cdr3_aa: CASRPGTGFAYEQYF; cdr3_nt: TGTGCCAGCAGACCGGGGACAGGGTTCGCCTACGAGCAGTACTTC; d_call: TRBD1; j_call: TRBJ2-7; clone_size: -; v_call: TRBV3-1/TRBV3-2
cdr3_aa: CASGLRTSGSYEQYF; cdr3_nt: TGTGCCAGCGGATTAAGGACTAGCGGGAGTTACGAGCAGTACTTC; d_call: TRBD2; j_call: TRBJ2-7; clone_size: once; v_call: TRBV3-1/TRBV3-2